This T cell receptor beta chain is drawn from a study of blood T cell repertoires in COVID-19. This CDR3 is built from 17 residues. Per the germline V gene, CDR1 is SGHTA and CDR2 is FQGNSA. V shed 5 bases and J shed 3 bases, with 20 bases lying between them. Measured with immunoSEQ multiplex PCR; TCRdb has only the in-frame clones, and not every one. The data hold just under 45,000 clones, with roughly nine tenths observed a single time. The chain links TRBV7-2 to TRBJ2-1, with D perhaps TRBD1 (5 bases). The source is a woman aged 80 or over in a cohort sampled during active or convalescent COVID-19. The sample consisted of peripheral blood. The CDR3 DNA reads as TGTGCCAGCAGCATATTCAGACAGCCGACTTACTACAATGAGCAGTTCTTC. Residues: CASSIFRQPTYYNEQFF.